Below, 25 T cell receptor beta chains from the same sample are listed, as sequenced in a study of graft-versus-host responses after intestinal transplantation. No cognate antigen is known for these TCRs. Assay: immunoSEQ multiplex PCR; the TCRdb copy retains only in-frame clones and omits some. The data hold roughly 36,000 clones, with about 95% observed a single time. The source material was unstimulated CD8+ T cells sorted from spleen or lymph node cells, sampled before transplant. The source of these receptors is a human donor who was the organ donor for an intestinal transplant.

CDR3: CASSQDGTGVYEQYF. The CDR3 nucleotides are TGCGCCAGCAGCCAAGATGGGACAGGGGTCTACGAGCAGTACTTC. This chain uses TRBV4-1 with TRBJ2-7, with 10 bases fitting TRBD1. This CDR3 has 15 amino acids. V lost 0 bases and J lost 3; bases outside the gene matches: 2. Per germline, CDR1 MGHRA and CDR2 YSYEKL.

V is TRBV28 and J is TRBJ1-1, with D tentatively TRBD1 (6 bases). Germline V gives CDR1 MDHEN, CDR2 SYDVKM. CDR3 size: 15 residues. V lost 4 bases to trimming and J lost 2 bases, with 14 bases between them. CDR3 protein: CASSSSGHPNTEAFF. The CDR3 region has the DNA TGTGCCAGCAGTTCCTCGGGACACCCCAACACTGAAGCTTTCTTT.

The chain employs TRBV5-4 and TRBJ1-4, with D possibly TRBD1 on 6 matching bases. This CDR3 is 14 amino acids long. Germline assignment: CDR1 SGHNT and CDR2 YYREEE (reference sequence). V shed 6 bases and J shed 1 base, with 10 bases lying between them. CDR3 DNA: TGTGCCAGCACCCTACAGGGAACTAATGAAAAACTGTTTTTT. Translated, it gives CASTLQGTNEKLFF.

This sequence joins TRBV11-2 and TRBJ2-3; the match to TRBD2 covers 8 bases. Germline CDR1 SGHAT, CDR2 FQNNGV. V lost 8 bases and J lost 5; bases outside the gene matches: 12. The CDR3 length is 15 residues. The CDR3 loop is CASEGQAGVGDTQYF. In nucleotides, the CDR3 is TGTGCCAGCGAGGGCCAAGCGGGGGTGGGAGATACGCAGTATTTT.

The chain carries TRBV27 and TRBJ2-7, with TRBD2 matching over 11 bases. The ends lost 5 bases at V and 7 bases at J; junction bases unmatched: 7. The CDR3 contains 14 residues. Looked up from germline, CDR1 is MNHEY and CDR2 is SMNVEV (reference sequence). CDR3 in DNA: TGTGCCAGCAGTCCGACTAGCGGGGTACGGGAGCAGTACTTC. Translating gives CASSPTSGVREQYF.

J is TRBJ1-5 and V is TRBV14; tentative D call: TRBD1 (5 bases). This CDR3 has 10 residues. The germline V gene encodes CDR1 SGHDN and CDR2 FVKESK. The CDR3 region has the DNA TGTCCAGGGAGCAATCAGCCCCAGCATTTT. Protein product: CPGSNQPQHF. Full variable domain (remainder filled in from reference TRBV14 and TRBJ1-5): EAGVTQFPSHSVIEKGQTVTLRCDPISGHDNLYWYRRVMGKEIKFLLHFVKESKQDESGMPNNRFLAERTGGTYSTLKVQPAELEDSGVYFCPGSNQPQHFGDGTRLSIL.

This sequence joins TRBV4-1 and TRBJ2-1; no clear D gene. V was trimmed by 3 bases and J by 5 bases, leaving 11 bases between them. CDR1 MGHRA and CDR2 YSYEKL come from the germline V gene. This CDR3 is 14 amino acids long. In DNA, the CDR3 is TGCGCCAGCAGCCAGGATGTGATCGACAATGAGCAGTTCTTC. Protein sequence: CASSQDVIDNEQFF.

The V and J genes are TRBV19 and TRBJ1-5, with TRBD1 identical over 8 bases. The CDR3 runs 13 residues. After removal of 8 bases from V and 6 bases from J, the junction contained 6 bases not matched to a gene. Germline loops: CDR1 LNHDA, CDR2 SQIVND (reference sequence). CDR3 sequence reads: CASRTGLIQPQHF. In nucleotides, the CDR3 is TGTGCCAGTCGGACAGGGTTGATTCAGCCCCAGCATTTT.

This rearrangement joins TRBV30 to TRBJ2-5; D possibly uses TRBD1 or TRBD2 (5 bases each). The germline V gene has CDR1 GTSNPN and CDR2 SVGIG (reference sequence). With 4 bases removed from V and 1 base from J, the gap between germline ends came to 7 bases. The CDR3 contains 12 residues. The CDR3 protein is CAWIGGQETQYF. CDR3 DNA: TGTGCCTGGATTGGGGGCCAAGAGACCCAGTACTTC.

This sequence joins TRBV6-5 and TRBJ1-2; TRBD1 is a possible D gene (6 bases). Trimming removed 5 bases from V and 6 bases from J, with 13 bases in between. Germline V CDR1 and CDR2: MNHEY, SVGAGI. The length of the CDR3 is 13 residues. In nucleotides, the CDR3 is TGTGCCAGCAGTGGGACATCCTCTGATGGCTACACCTTC. Encoded protein: CASSGTSSDGYTF.

The chain's CDR3 is CASSPTPSGVTWEQYF. The CDR3, as DNA: TGCGCCAGCAGCCCCACCCCTAGCGGGGTTACATGGGAGCAGTACTTC. The V gene is TRBV4-1, the J gene TRBJ2-7, with TRBD2 identical over 9 bases. The junction had 14 bases not matched to a gene; V was cut back by 4 bases and J by 7 bases. The CDR3 is 16 amino acids. CDR1 is MGHRA and CDR2 is YSYEKL in the germline V gene.

This clone was counted once. The chain has TRBV11-1 and TRBJ2-5, with TRBD1 identical over 9 bases. V gave up 5 bases and J gave up 5 bases; unmatched junction bases: 12. CDR1 is SGHAT and CDR2 is FQDESV in the germline V gene (reference sequence). CDR3 length: 16 residues. CDR3: CASSTGTGRERETQYF. As DNA, the CDR3 is TGTGCCAGCAGCACCGGGACAGGGAGGGAACGGGAGACCCAGTACTTC.

This sequence joins TRBV25-1 and TRBJ2-3; D possibly matches TRBD1 or TRBD2 (5 bases each). Germline V gene lookup returns CDR1 MGHDK and CDR2 SYGVNS. The V end was cut by 0 bases, the J end by 9 bases, with 10 bases between. CDR3 size: 13 residues. CDR3 sequence: CASSEYERGTQYF. The CDR3 DNA reads as TGTGCCAGCAGTGAATATGAGAGGGGCACGCAGTATTTT.

On this clone: Germline and junction disagree at one end, which may indicate a read error. The V gene is TRBV6-5, the J gene TRBJ2-1; D is unresolved. CDR3 size: 15 residues. Germline V lookup: CDR1 MNHEY, CDR2 SVGAGI. Here the CDR3 DNA reads TGTGCCAGCAGCGAGGACGCAAGCTCCTACAATGGGCAGTTCTTC. Amino acids: CASSEDASSYNGQFF.

This clone was recorded only once. The chain employs TRBV19 and TRBJ1-4, with D possibly matching TRBD1 (6 bases). This CDR3 comprises 12 residues. V lost 5 bases and J lost 8, with 9 bases in between. Germline-derived CDR1 and CDR2 are LNHDA and SQIVND (reference sequence). Here the CDR3 DNA reads TGTGCCAGTAGTGTCCAGGGGGAAAAACTGTTTTTT. Its translation: CASSVQGEKLFF.

The V call is TRBV11-2, the J call TRBJ2-5; D not certain. The J call may be incorrect, as the DNA end agrees better with TRBJ2-7. The germline V gene has CDR1 SGHAT and CDR2 FQNNGV. There are 18 residues in the CDR3. The CDR3 DNA reads TGTGCCAGCAGCCCAGGCGTTGAGCCCGAGCTACGACACTACGAGCAGTACTTC. Amino acids: CASSPGVEPELRHYEQYF.

The chain couples TRBV9 to TRBJ1-4; 9 bases line up with TRBD1. This CDR3 is 15 amino acids long. V trimming: 0 bases; J trimming: 11 bases; junction bases outside the gene matches: 8. The germline gives CDR1 SGDLS, CDR2 YYNGEE. CDR3 sequence (DNA): TGTGCCAGCAGCGTAGCTTCGACAGGGGGAGGGAAACTGTTTTTT. Its translation is CASSVASTGGGKLFF.

The chain couples TRBV7-9 to TRBJ2-5; 10 nucleotides match TRBD1. Germline CDR1 SEHNR, CDR2 FQNEAQ (reference sequence). This CDR3 is built from 19 residues. The trim removed 6 bases at V and 0 bases at J, leaving 16 bases unmatched. The CDR3 sequence: CASSLLGQGSIQYQETQYF. CDR3 DNA sequence: TGTGCCAGCAGTCTGCTGGGACAGGGGTCAATCCAATACCAAGAGACCCAGTACTTC.

The chain uses TRBV6-6 and TRBJ1-1, with D unclear. The CDR3 loop spans 13 amino acids. Germline V gene data show CDR1 as MNHNY and CDR2 as SVGAGI (reference sequence). Trimming removed 4 bases at V and 4 bases at J, with 10 bases between. The CDR3 nucleotides read TGTGCCAGCAGTTCCCCCGCGGGCACTGAAGCTTTCTTT. It yields the protein CASSSPAGTEAFF.

V is TRBV11-2 and J is TRBJ2-5, with 8 bases aligning to TRBD1. There are 15 residues in the CDR3. Germline CDR1 and CDR2: SGHAT and FQNNGV. J lost 4 bases, V lost 6 bases, and 10 bases had no gene match. CDR3 sequence (DNA): TGTGCCAGCAGGACCGACCGGGACAGGATAGAGACCCAGTACTTC. Amino acids: CASRTDRDRIETQYF.

V usage is TRBV6-1 and J usage is TRBJ2-7; 11 nucleotides match TRBD2. Trimming removed 3 bases from V and 2 bases from J; junction bases left unmatched: 3. Germline lookup yields CDR1 MNHNS and CDR2 SASEGT. The CDR3 runs to 15 residues. CDR3 in DNA: TGTGCCAGCAGTGAGGGACTAGCGGTGGCCTACGAGCAGTACTTC. Protein: CASSEGLAVAYEQYF.

The V gene is TRBV4-3, the J gene TRBJ1-6, with TRBD1 as a possible D gene (6 bases). CDR1 and CDR2 from the germline V gene are LGHNA and YSLEER. The CDR3 spans 17 residues. Trimming left V 1 base short and J 5 bases short, with 15 bases between. CDR3 region: CASSQGYPGADNSPLHF. The DNA of the CDR3 is TGCGCCAGCAGCCAAGGCTATCCAGGGGCCGATAATTCACCCCTCCACTTT.

The gene calls are TRBV5-5 and TRBJ1-1; the match to TRBD1 covers 9 bases. There are 15 residues in the CDR3. V was pared by 1 base and J by 4 bases, with 5 bases of the junction left unmatched. Germline CDR1 reads SGHKS; CDR2 reads YYEKEE (reference sequence). CDR3 coding DNA: TGTGCCAGCAGCTTGACTACAGGGGGCGGCACTGAAGCTTTCTTT. Its translation is CASSLTTGGGTEAFF.

V and J are TRBV27 and TRBJ2-7, with D unresolved. The CDR3 runs 13 residues. The V and J ends lost 0 bases and 6 bases respectively, with 9 bases between them. From germline, CDR1 is MNHEY and CDR2 SMNVEV (reference sequence). CDR3 sequence (DNA): TGTGCCAGCAGTTTATCGATATTGGGCGAGCAGTACTTC. This translates into CASSLSILGEQYF.

The gene calls are TRBV19 and TRBJ2-2; D remains ambiguous. The length of the CDR3 is 11 residues. Germline CDR1 and CDR2: LNHDA and SQIVND (reference sequence). The V end was cut by 7 bases, the J end by 6 bases, with 6 bases between. In nucleotides, the CDR3 is TGTGCCAGTACTAGGGCCGGGGAGCTGTTTTTT. Translation gives CASTRAGELFF.